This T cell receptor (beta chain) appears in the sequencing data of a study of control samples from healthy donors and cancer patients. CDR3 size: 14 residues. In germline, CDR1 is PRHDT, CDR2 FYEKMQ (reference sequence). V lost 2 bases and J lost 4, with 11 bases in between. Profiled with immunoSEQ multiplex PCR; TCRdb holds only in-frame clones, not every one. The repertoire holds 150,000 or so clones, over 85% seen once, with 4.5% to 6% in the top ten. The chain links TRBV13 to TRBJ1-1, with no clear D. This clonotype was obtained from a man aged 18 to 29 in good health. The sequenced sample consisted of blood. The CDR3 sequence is CASSLLRLATEAFF. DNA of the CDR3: TGTGCCAGCAGCTTATTACGTCTGGCCACTGAAGCTTTCTTT.